This T cell receptor (beta chain) was sequenced during a study of shared clonotypes between healthy human individuals. The CDR3 has 15 amino acids. V lost 3 bases and J 5 bases, leaving 17 bases between the germline ends. Germline assignment: CDR1 KGHSH and CDR2 LQKENI. Sequenced by immunoSEQ multiplex PCR; TCRdb stores in-frame clones only, minus some. The sample lists roughly 380,000 clones, roughly 96% occurring once. The TCR sequence derives from a man under 40 in good health. The rearrangement links TRBV18 to TRBJ2-7; D not resolved. The material sequenced was memory CD8+ T cells sorted from blood. Subset meaning: CD45RO+ cells pooled with CCR7-negative TemRA cells. The CDR3 DNA follows: TGTGCCAGCTCACCTGTAGCTCTAGGAAGGAACGAGCAGTACTTC. Translated: CASSPVALGRNEQYF.